These T cell receptor beta chains were read from a single sample in a study of post-analysis software for immune sequencing data. TCRdb itself ran the PCR reads through MiXCR, one entry per CDR3 protein. The profile shows 150,000 to 200,000 distinct CDR3 sequences, around 28% of them singletons. Source material: blood. The source is a girl aged 10-17 years with multiple sclerosis. Each CDR3 is given with its conserved first and last residue. Fields, in order: J gene, V gene, clone size, D gene, CDR3 protein, CDR3 DNA. The D gene is left open where the match is weak. Clone size is not always given. Where it is, it says once, few, many or a class for expanded clones.

J gene: TRBJ2-2
V gene: TRBV11-2
clone size: NA
D gene: NA
CDR3 protein: CASGSGKRMPNTGELFF
CDR3 DNA: TGTGCCAGCGGCTCTGGGAAGCGGATGCCGAACACCGGGGAGCTGTTTTTT

J gene: TRBJ2-7
V gene: TRBV20-1
clone size: many
D gene: NA
CDR3 protein: CSARAFGGFNYEQYF
CDR3 DNA: TGCAGTGCTAGAGCTTTTGGGGGCTTCAACTACGAGCAGTACTTC

J gene: TRBJ2-1
V gene: TRBV5-1
clone size: NA
D gene: NA
CDR3 protein: CASSSSRGIGNEQFF
CDR3 DNA: TGCGCCAGCAGCTCCTCGCGGGGAATAGGCAATGAGCAGTTCTTC

J gene: TRBJ1-2
V gene: TRBV6-2/TRBV6-3
clone size: once
D gene: NA
CDR3 protein: CASSYRGSGGKDASGYTF
CDR3 DNA: TGTGCCAGCAGTTACAGAGGGTCAGGTGGCAAAGATGCGAGTGGCTACACCTTC

J gene: TRBJ1-1
V gene: TRBV5-1
clone size: NA
D gene: TRBD1
CDR3 protein: CASSLDPGGMENTEAFF
CDR3 DNA: TGCGCCAGCAGCTTGGATCCAGGGGGCATGGAGAACACTGAAGCTTTCTTT

J gene: TRBJ2-2
V gene: TRBV27
clone size: NA
D gene: TRBD1
CDR3 protein: CASSPGQGRNTGELFF
CDR3 DNA: TGTGCCAGCAGTCCGGGACAGGGACGGAACACCGGGGAGCTGTTTTTT

J gene: TRBJ2-7
V gene: TRBV12-3/TRBV12-4
clone size: NA
D gene: TRBD2
CDR3 protein: CASSPRALAGGARERYF
CDR3 DNA: TGTGCCAGCAGCCCCAGGGCGCTAGCGGGAGGGGCCAGAGAGCGGTACTTC

J gene: TRBJ1-1
V gene: TRBV14
clone size: NA
D gene: TRBD1
CDR3 protein: CASSQPTGYTEAFF
CDR3 DNA: TGTGCCAGCAGCCAACCGACAGGGTACACTGAAGCTTTCTTT

J gene: TRBJ2-1
V gene: TRBV28
clone size: once
D gene: NA
CDR3 protein: CASSYVEQFF
CDR3 DNA: TGTGCCAGCAGTTACGTGGAGCAGTTCTTC

J gene: TRBJ2-7
V gene: TRBV24-1
clone size: NA
D gene: TRBD1
CDR3 protein: CATSGETGDRTYEQYF
CDR3 DNA: TGTGCCACCAGTGGAGAAACCGGGGACAGGACCTACGAGCAGTACTTC

J gene: TRBJ1-1
V gene: TRBV12-3/TRBV12-4
clone size: NA
D gene: NA
CDR3 protein: CASSQGTVNTEAFF
CDR3 DNA: TGTGCCAGCAGTCAGGGGACGGTGAACACTGAAGCTTTCTTT

J gene: TRBJ1-5
V gene: TRBV6-6
clone size: few
D gene: NA
CDR3 protein: CASSYGQNQPQHF
CDR3 DNA: TGTGCCAGCTCCTACGGCCAGAATCAGCCCCAGCATTTT

J gene: TRBJ2-3
V gene: TRBV20-1
clone size: NA
D gene: TRBD2
CDR3 protein: CSASRLAGSTDTQYF
CDR3 DNA: TGCAGTGCTTCCAGACTAGCGGGTAGCACAGATACGCAGTATTTT

J gene: TRBJ1-5
V gene: TRBV24-1
clone size: many
D gene: TRBD1
CDR3 protein: CATSDTYRTGDRPQHF
CDR3 DNA: TGTGCCACCAGTGACACATACCGGACAGGCGACAGGCCCCAGCATTTT

J gene: TRBJ2-5
V gene: TRBV7-2
clone size: NA
D gene: TRBD2
CDR3 protein: CASSLSLTSGQTQYF
CDR3 DNA: TGTGCCAGCAGCTTATCTTTGACTAGCGGACAGACCCAGTACTTC

J gene: TRBJ1-5
V gene: TRBV6-1
clone size: NA
D gene: NA
CDR3 protein: CASSELRVDQPQHF
CDR3 DNA: TGTGCCAGCAGTGAACTTAGGGTCGATCAGCCCCAGCATTTT

J gene: TRBJ2-7
V gene: TRBV18
clone size: NA
D gene: TRBD1
CDR3 protein: CASSAVSGQSSYEQYF
CDR3 DNA: TGTGCCAGCTCGGCTGTCTCGGGACAGAGTTCCTACGAGCAGTACTTC

J gene: TRBJ2-1
V gene: TRBV7-9
clone size: few
D gene: NA
CDR3 protein: CASIGSPWETQFF
CDR3 DNA: TGTGCCAGCATAGGAAGTCCCTGGGAGACCCAGTTCTTC

J gene: TRBJ2-7
V gene: TRBV27
clone size: NA
D gene: TRBD2
CDR3 protein: CASRSQGLDYEQYF
CDR3 DNA: TGTGCCAGCAGGAGCCAGGGACTAGACTACGAGCAGTACTTC

J gene: TRBJ2-7
V gene: TRBV4-2
clone size: few
D gene: TRBD2
CDR3 protein: CASSQGGAGGTYEQYF
CDR3 DNA: TGTGCCAGCAGCCAAGGGGGGGCGGGAGGTACCTACGAGCAGTACTTC

J gene: TRBJ1-1
V gene: TRBV2
clone size: few
D gene: NA
CDR3 protein: CASSERERGYTEAFF
CDR3 DNA: TGTGCCAGCAGTGAAAGGGAGCGGGGGTATACTGAAGCTTTCTTT

J gene: TRBJ1-1
V gene: TRBV30
clone size: NA
D gene: TRBD1
CDR3 protein: CAWSVGQGATEAFF
CDR3 DNA: TGTGCCTGGAGTGTCGGACAGGGGGCTACTGAAGCTTTCTTT

J gene: TRBJ2-1
V gene: TRBV15
clone size: many
D gene: NA
CDR3 protein: CATSSDRGGYNEQFF
CDR3 DNA: TGTGCCACCAGCAGTGACCGGGGAGGCTACAATGAGCAGTTCTTC

J gene: TRBJ2-3
V gene: TRBV21-1
clone size: NA
D gene: NA
CDR3 protein: CASSKEGRNTVTDTQYF
CDR3 DNA: TGTGCCAGCAGCAAAGAGGGTCGCAACACAGTCACAGATACGCAGTATTTT

J gene: TRBJ1-3
V gene: TRBV12-5
clone size: NA
D gene: NA
CDR3 protein: CASGLGSFSTIYF
CDR3 DNA: TGTGCTAGTGGTTTGGGGTCCTTTTCCACCATATATTTT

J gene: TRBJ2-1
V gene: TRBV5-1
clone size: many
D gene: TRBD2
CDR3 protein: CASSEGTSGNEQFF
CDR3 DNA: TGCGCCAGCAGCGAAGGGACTAGCGGCAATGAGCAGTTCTTC

J gene: TRBJ2-1
V gene: TRBV10-3
clone size: NA
D gene: NA
CDR3 protein: CALSESPDEQFF
CDR3 DNA: TGTGCCCTCAGTGAGTCACCCGATGAGCAGTTCTTC

J gene: TRBJ2-3
V gene: TRBV7-2
clone size: many
D gene: NA
CDR3 protein: CASSSRRSDTQYF
CDR3 DNA: TGTGCCAGCAGCTCCCGCCGGTCAGATACGCAGTATTTT

J gene: TRBJ1-5
V gene: TRBV6-6
clone size: few
D gene: TRBD1
CDR3 protein: CASTPGTEVNQPQHF
CDR3 DNA: TGTGCCAGCACCCCCGGGACAGAAGTAAATCAGCCCCAGCATTTT

J gene: TRBJ1-5
V gene: TRBV28
clone size: NA
D gene: NA
CDR3 protein: CASSLSKRDQPQHF
CDR3 DNA: TGTGCCAGCAGTTTATCTAAGAGGGATCAGCCCCAGCATTTT

J gene: TRBJ2-3
V gene: TRBV7-6
clone size: NA
D gene: TRBD2
CDR3 protein: CASSWAGETDTQYF
CDR3 DNA: TGTGCCAGCAGCTGGGCGGGAGAGACAGATACGCAGTATTTT

J gene: TRBJ2-1
V gene: TRBV12-5
clone size: many
D gene: TRBD2
CDR3 protein: CASGLRLAGHNEQFF
CDR3 DNA: TGTGCTAGTGGGCTGAGACTAGCGGGCCACAATGAGCAGTTCTTC

J gene: TRBJ2-5
V gene: TRBV18
clone size: few
D gene: TRBD1
CDR3 protein: CASSQETGGRGTQYF
CDR3 DNA: TGTGCCAGCTCACAGGAAACAGGGGGCCGAGGGACCCAGTACTTC

J gene: TRBJ1-1
V gene: TRBV5-1
clone size: NA
D gene: TRBD1
CDR3 protein: CASSQRTGGGEAFF
CDR3 DNA: TGCGCCAGCAGCCAAAGGACAGGGGGCGGTGAAGCTTTCTTT

J gene: TRBJ2-4
V gene: TRBV5-1
clone size: once
D gene: TRBD2
CDR3 protein: CASSFNLAGGLAKNIQYF
CDR3 DNA: TGCGCCAGCAGCTTTAACCTAGCGGGGGGACTAGCCAAAAACATTCAGTACTTC

J gene: TRBJ1-1
V gene: TRBV25-1
clone size: NA
D gene: NA
CDR3 protein: CASSELGPMNTEAFF
CDR3 DNA: TGTGCCAGCAGTGAACTAGGCCCCATGAACACTGAAGCTTTCTTT

J gene: TRBJ2-1
V gene: TRBV29-1
clone size: few
D gene: NA
CDR3 protein: CSVGRGRNEQFF
CDR3 DNA: TGCAGCGTCGGAAGGGGAAGGAATGAGCAGTTCTTC

J gene: TRBJ2-3
V gene: TRBV6-5
clone size: many
D gene: NA
CDR3 protein: CASSNRGDTQYF
CDR3 DNA: TGTGCCAGCAGCAATAGGGGAGATACGCAGTATTTT

J gene: TRBJ2-7
V gene: TRBV27
clone size: NA
D gene: NA
CDR3 protein: CASSLSVNRVIEQYF
CDR3 DNA: TGTGCCAGCAGTTTATCGGTCAACAGGGTGATCGAGCAGTACTTC

J gene: TRBJ1-1
V gene: TRBV7-9
clone size: NA
D gene: NA
CDR3 protein: CANSLLGAEAFF
CDR3 DNA: TGTGCCAACAGCTTGTTGGGGGCGGAAGCTTTCTTT

J gene: TRBJ2-5
V gene: TRBV19
clone size: NA
D gene: TRBD2
CDR3 protein: CARSGTSYNEQYF
CDR3 DNA: TGTGCCAGGAGCGGGACTAGCTACAATGAGCAGTACTTC

J gene: TRBJ2-1
V gene: TRBV20-1
clone size: NA
D gene: TRBD2
CDR3 protein: CSATTGTSASEQFF
CDR3 DNA: TGCAGTGCTACGACCGGGACTAGCGCTAGTGAGCAGTTCTTC

J gene: TRBJ2-4
V gene: TRBV15
clone size: many
D gene: NA
CDR3 protein: CATSFKGYGEYF
CDR3 DNA: TGTGCCACCTCGTTCAAGGGCTATGGGGAGTACTTC